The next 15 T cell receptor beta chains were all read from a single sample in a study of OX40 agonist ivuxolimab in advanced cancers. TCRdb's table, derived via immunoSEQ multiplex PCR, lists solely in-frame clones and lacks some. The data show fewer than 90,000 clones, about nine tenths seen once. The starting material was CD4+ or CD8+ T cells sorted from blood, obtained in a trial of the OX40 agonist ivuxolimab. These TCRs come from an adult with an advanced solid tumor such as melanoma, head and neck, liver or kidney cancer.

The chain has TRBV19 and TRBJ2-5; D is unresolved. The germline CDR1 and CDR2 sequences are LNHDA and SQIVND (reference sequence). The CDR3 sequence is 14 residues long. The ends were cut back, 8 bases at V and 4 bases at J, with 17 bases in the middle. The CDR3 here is CASRKPGLGETQYF. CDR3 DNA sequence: TGTGCCAGTCGGAAGCCAGGTCTGGGAGAGACCCAGTACTTC.

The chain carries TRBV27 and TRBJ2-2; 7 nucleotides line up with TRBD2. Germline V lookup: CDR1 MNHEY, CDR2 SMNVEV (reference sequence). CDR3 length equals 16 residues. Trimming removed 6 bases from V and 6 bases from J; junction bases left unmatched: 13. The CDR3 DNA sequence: TGTGCCAGCAGCCCCGGGTGGAGCGGGAAGGCCGGGGAGCTGTTTTTT. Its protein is CASSPGWSGKAGELFF.

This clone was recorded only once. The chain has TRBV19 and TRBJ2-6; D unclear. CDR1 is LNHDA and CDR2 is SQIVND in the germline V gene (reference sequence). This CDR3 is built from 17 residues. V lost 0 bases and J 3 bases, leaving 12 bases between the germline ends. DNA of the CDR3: TGTGCCAGTAGTATAGAAGCCGCGGAGTTTGGGGCCAACGTCCTGACTTTC. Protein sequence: CASSIEAAEFGANVLTF.

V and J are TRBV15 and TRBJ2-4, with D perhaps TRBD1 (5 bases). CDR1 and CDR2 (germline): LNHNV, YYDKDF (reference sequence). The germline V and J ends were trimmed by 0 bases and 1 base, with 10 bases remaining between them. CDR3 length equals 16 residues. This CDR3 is CATSRDGAGAKNIQYF. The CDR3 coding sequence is TGTGCCACCAGCAGAGATGGGGCAGGGGCCAAAAACATTCAGTACTTC.

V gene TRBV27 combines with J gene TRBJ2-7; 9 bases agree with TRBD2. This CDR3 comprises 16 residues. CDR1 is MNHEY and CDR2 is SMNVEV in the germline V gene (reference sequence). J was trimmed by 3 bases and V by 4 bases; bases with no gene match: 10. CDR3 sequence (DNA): TGTGCCAGCAGTTCCGTCGAACTAGCGGGCTTCTACGAGCAGTACTTC. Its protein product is CASSSVELAGFYEQYF.

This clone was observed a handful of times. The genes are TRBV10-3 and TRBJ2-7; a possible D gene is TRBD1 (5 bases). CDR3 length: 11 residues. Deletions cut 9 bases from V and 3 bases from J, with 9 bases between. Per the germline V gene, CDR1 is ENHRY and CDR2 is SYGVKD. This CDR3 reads CAIRQNYEQYF. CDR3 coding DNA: TGTGCCATACGACAGAACTACGAGCAGTACTTC.

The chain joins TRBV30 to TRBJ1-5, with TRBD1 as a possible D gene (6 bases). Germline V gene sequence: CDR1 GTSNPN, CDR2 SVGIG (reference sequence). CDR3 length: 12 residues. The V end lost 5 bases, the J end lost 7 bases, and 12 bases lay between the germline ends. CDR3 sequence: CAWGGLGQPQHF. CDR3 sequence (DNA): TGTGCCTGGGGGGGGCTTGGACAGCCCCAGCATTTT. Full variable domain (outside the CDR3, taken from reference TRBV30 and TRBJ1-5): SQTIHQWPATLVQPVGSPLSLECTVEGTSNPNLYWYRQAAGRGLQLLFYSVGIGQISSEVPQNLSASRPQDRQFILSSKKLLLSDSGFYLCAWGGLGQPQHFGDGTRLSIL.

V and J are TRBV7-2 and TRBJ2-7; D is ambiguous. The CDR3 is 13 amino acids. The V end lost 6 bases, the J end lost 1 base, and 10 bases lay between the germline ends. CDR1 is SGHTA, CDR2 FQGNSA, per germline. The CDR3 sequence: CASSPFKSYEQYF. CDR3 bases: TGTGCCAGCAGTCCCTTCAAATCCTACGAGCAGTACTTC. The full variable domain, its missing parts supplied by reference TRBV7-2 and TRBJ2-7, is GAGVSQSPSNKVTEKGKDVELRCDPISGHTALYWYRQSLGQGLEFLIYFQGNSAPDKSGLPSDRFSAERTGGSVSTLTIQRTQQEDSAVYLCASSPFKSYEQYFGPGTRLTVT.

The CDR3 spells CASSFGQFNSPLHF. The CDR3 DNA sequence: TGTGCCAGCAGCTTCGGACAGTTTAATTCACCCCTCCACTTT. J is TRBJ1-6 and V is TRBV7-2, with D tentatively TRBD1 (6 bases). Per the germline V gene, CDR1 is SGHTA and CDR2 is FQGNSA. Trimming cost V 3 bases and J 6 bases, with 9 bases left between them. The CDR3 consists of 14 residues. The full variable domain, completed using reference TRBV7-2 and TRBJ1-6, is GAGVSQSPSNKVTEKGKDVELRCDPISGHTALYWYRQSLGQGLEFLIYFQGNSAPDKSGLPSDRFSAERTGGSVSTLTIQRTQQEDSAVYLCASSFGQFNSPLHFGNGTRLTVT.

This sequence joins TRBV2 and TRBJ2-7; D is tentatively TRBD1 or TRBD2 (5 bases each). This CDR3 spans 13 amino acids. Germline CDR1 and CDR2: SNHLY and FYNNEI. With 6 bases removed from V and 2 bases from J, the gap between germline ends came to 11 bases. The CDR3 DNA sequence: TGTGCCAGCAGGGGGGACGGAACCTACGAGCAGTACTTC. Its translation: CASRGDGTYEQYF.

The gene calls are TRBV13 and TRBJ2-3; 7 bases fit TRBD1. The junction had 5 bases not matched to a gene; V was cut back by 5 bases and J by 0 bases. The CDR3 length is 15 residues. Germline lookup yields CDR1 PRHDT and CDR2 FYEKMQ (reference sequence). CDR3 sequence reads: CASSPGTASTDTQYF. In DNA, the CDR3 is TGTGCCAGCAGCCCAGGGACAGCTAGCACAGATACGCAGTATTTT.

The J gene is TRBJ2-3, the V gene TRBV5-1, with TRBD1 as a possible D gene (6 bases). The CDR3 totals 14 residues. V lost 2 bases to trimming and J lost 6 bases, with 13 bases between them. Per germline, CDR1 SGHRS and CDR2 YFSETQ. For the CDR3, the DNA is TGCGCCAGCAGCTTTGGACAGCGTAGCGATACGCAGTATTTT. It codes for CASSFGQRSDTQYF.

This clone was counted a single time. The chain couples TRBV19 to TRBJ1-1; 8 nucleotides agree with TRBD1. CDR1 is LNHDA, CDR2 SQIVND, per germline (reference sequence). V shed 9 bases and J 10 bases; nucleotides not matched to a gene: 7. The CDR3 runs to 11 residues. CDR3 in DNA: TGTGCCAGCCGGGCCGGACAGGGAGCTTTCTTT. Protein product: CASRAGQGAFF.

The CDR3, as DNA: TGTGCCAGCTCACCACAGGACAGAAACACCGGGGAGCTGTTTTTT. This encodes CASSPQDRNTGELFF. The chain is built from TRBV18 and TRBJ2-2; tentatively, D is TRBD1 (6 bases). The germline V gene encodes CDR1 KGHSH and CDR2 LQKENI. Trimming pared 1 base from V and 2 bases from J, leaving 8 bases between. CDR3 length: 15 residues.

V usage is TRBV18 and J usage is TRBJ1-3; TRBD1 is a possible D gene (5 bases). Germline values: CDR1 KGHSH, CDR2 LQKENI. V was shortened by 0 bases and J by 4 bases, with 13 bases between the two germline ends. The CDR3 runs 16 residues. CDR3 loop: CASSPPGQGGGNTIYF. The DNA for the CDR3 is TGTGCCAGCTCACCACCTGGGCAGGGCGGCGGAAACACCATATATTTT.